This TCR beta chain was retrieved from a study of T cells after posttransplantation cyclophosphamide. Cyclophosphamide on days +3 and +4 followed busulfan-fludarabine conditioning and a marrow graft. The assay was immunoSEQ multiplex PCR, and TCRdb's table has in-frame clones only and misses some. The repertoire holds around 17,000 clones, with roughly four fifths as singletons. The CDR3 contains 17 residues. Germline loops: CDR1 SGHAT, CDR2 FQDESV (reference sequence). The V segment lost 5 bases and the J segment 6 bases; nucleotides outside the gene matches: 15. The chain employs TRBV11-1 and TRBJ1-2, with 10 bases identical to TRBD1. The TCR comes from a female patient aged 40-50 years who received an allogeneic stem cell transplant from a related donor, was CMV-positive, and had no GVHD. The graft donor may have contributed some T cells. Sequencing was performed on CD8+ T cells sorted from PBMCs, taken roughly 1,900 days after a stem cell transplant with posttransplant cyclophosphamide. The CDR3 is CASSRDLQIGTGDGYTF. CDR3 DNA: TGTGCCAGCAGCCGCGATTTACAAATCGGGACAGGGGATGGCTACACCTTC.